This passage covers 32 T cell receptor beta chains from one sample sequenced in a study of cytomegalovirus exposure and HLA in healthy donors. Use of 60 Vbeta and 13 Jbeta primers characterized the PCR. Method: immunoSEQ multiplex PCR; TCRdb's copy keeps in-frame clones and lacks some. The sample lists roughly 200,000 clones, around nine tenths occurring once. The sequenced sample consisted of PBMCs. All receptors come from a woman aged 30 to 39 in good health and CMV-seronegative.

The genes are TRBV6-1 and TRBJ2-2, with D possibly TRBD2 on 7 matching bases. Trimming shortened V by 11 bases and J by 5 bases, and 15 bases separated the two germline ends. CDR3 size: 13 residues. CDR1 is MNHNS, CDR2 SASEGT, per germline. CDR3 residues: CAGGGRWTGELFF. CDR3 nucleotide sequence: TGTGCCGGGGGGGGGCGGTGGACCGGGGAGCTGTTTTTT.

The V gene is TRBV28, the J gene TRBJ2-1, with TRBD1 matching 9 bases. This CDR3 is 12 amino acids long. Germline trimming cut 9 bases from V and 6 bases from J; bases unmatched to any gene: 3. The germline gives CDR1 MDHEN, CDR2 SYDVKM. CDR3 sequence: CASGTGFNEQFF. The CDR3 DNA follows: TGTGCCAGTGGGACAGGGTTCAATGAGCAGTTCTTC.

Here the CDR3 reads CASSQIAGEYNEQFF. The DNA of the CDR3 is TGCGCCAGCAGCCAAATAGCGGGAGAGTACAATGAGCAGTTCTTC. The rearrangement links TRBV4-1 to TRBJ2-1, with 9 nucleotides matching TRBD2. Germline V CDR1 and CDR2: MGHRA, YSYEKL. The junction had 3 bases not matched to a gene; V was cut back by 2 bases and J by 4 bases. This CDR3 has 15 residues.

The CDR3 is CASSAGTELLTDTQYF. CDR3 in DNA: TGTGCCAGCAGCGCCGGGACAGAACTCCTCACAGATACGCAGTATTTT. This chain connects TRBV5-6 to TRBJ2-3, with 7 bases matching TRBD1. J was trimmed by 2 bases and V by 4 bases; bases with no gene match: 10. The CDR3 contains 16 residues. CDR1 is SGHDT and CDR2 is YYEEEE in the germline V gene.

The V call is TRBV5-6, the J call TRBJ2-3, with TRBD1 matching 7 bases. V was pared by 1 base and J by 2 bases, with 4 bases of the junction left unmatched. This CDR3 comprises 15 residues. CDR1 and CDR2 (germline): SGHDT, YYEEEE. CDR3 in amino acids: CASSLYRGPTDTQYF. DNA of the CDR3: TGTGCCAGCAGCTTGTACAGGGGTCCCACAGATACGCAGTATTTT. The variable domain in full, with the rest retrieved from reference TRBV5-6 and TRBJ2-3, is DAGVTQSPTHLIKTRGQQVTLRCSPKSGHDTVSWYQQALGQGPQFIFQYYEEEERQRGNFPDRFSGHQFPNYSSELNVNALLLGDSALYLCASSLYRGPTDTQYFGPGTRLTVL.

The chain carries TRBV7-9 and TRBJ2-7; perhaps TRBD1 as D (5 bases). The CDR3 loop spans 12 amino acids. Per the germline V gene, CDR1 is SEHNR and CDR2 is FQNEAQ (reference sequence). The V and J ends lost 8 bases and 4 bases respectively, with 12 bases between them. For the CDR3, the DNA is TGTGCCAGCTCAGACAGCAGATACGAGCAGTACTTC. Its protein product is CASSDSRYEQYF.

The chain couples TRBV28 to TRBJ2-1; 9 bases match TRBD2. Germline CDR1 reads MDHEN; CDR2 reads SYDVKM. The CDR3 totals 16 residues. V lost 3 bases to trimming and J lost 7 bases; unmatched junction nucleotides: 10. CDR3 loop: CASSLSSSGIINEQFF. The CDR3 region has the DNA TGTGCCAGCAGTTTGTCGTCTAGCGGGATAATTAATGAGCAGTTCTTC.

This clone was seen a handful of times. The gene calls are TRBV2 and TRBJ2-3; maybe TRBD1 (6 bases). V was cut by 3 bases and J by 0 bases, with 7 bases left in between. CDR1 and CDR2 from the germline V gene are SNHLY and FYNNEI. This CDR3 region has 14 residues. In DNA, the CDR3 is TGTGCCAGCAGTGAGGACAGAAGCACAGATACGCAGTATTTT. Residues: CASSEDRSTDTQYF. Based on the CDR3 plus reference TRBV2 and TRBJ2-3, the full variable domain is EPEVTQTPSHQVTQMGQEVILRCVPISNHLYFYWYRQILGQKVEFLVSFYNNEISEKSEIFDDQFSVERPDGSNFTLKIRSTKLEDSAMYFCASSEDRSTDTQYFGPGTRLTVL.

The chain recombines TRBV7-2 with TRBJ1-1; D may be TRBD1 (6 bases). Germline CDR1 SGHTA, CDR2 FQGNSA. This CDR3 is built from 14 residues. V was clipped by 4 bases and J by 4 bases, with 13 bases between them. CDR3 sequence reads: CASSYHRALTEAFF. The CDR3 DNA reads as TGTGCCAGCAGCTACCACAGGGCCCTCACTGAAGCTTTCTTT.

The V gene is TRBV5-1, the J gene TRBJ2-1; D is possibly TRBD2 (6 bases). V was trimmed by 0 bases and J by 6 bases, leaving 13 bases between them. The CDR3 totals 15 residues. The germline V gene has CDR1 SGHRS and CDR2 YFSETQ. CDR3 sequence reads: CASSLEGGGFNEQFF. The CDR3, as DNA: TGCGCCAGCAGCTTGGAGGGCGGAGGGTTCAATGAGCAGTTCTTC.

This chain connects TRBV28 to TRBJ1-1, with D possibly matching TRBD1 (5 bases). V lost 8 bases, J lost 3 bases, and 16 bases lay in between. The CDR3 is 14 amino acids. CDR1 and CDR2 from the germline V gene are MDHEN and SYDVKM. The CDR3 sequence: CASFRALGHTEAFF. CDR3 in DNA: TGTGCCAGCTTTCGGGCCCTGGGGCACACTGAAGCTTTCTTT.

This chain uses TRBV30 with TRBJ2-5; D might be TRBD1 (6 bases). V was clipped by 2 bases and J by 7 bases, with 14 bases between them. This CDR3 region has 13 residues. Germline V gene sequence: CDR1 GTSNPN, CDR2 SVGIG (reference sequence). CDR3 coding DNA: TGTGCCTGGAGTCCAGGACAGTCGGGGACCCAGTACTTC. It yields the protein CAWSPGQSGTQYF.

The rearrangement uses TRBV11-3 and TRBJ2-1; TRBD2 matches at 9 bases. The CDR3 has 14 residues. The V segment lost 2 bases and the J segment 9 bases; nucleotides outside the gene matches: 5. Looked up from germline, CDR1 is SGHNT and CDR2 is YENEEA. CDR3 sequence: CASSLNSGSTEQFF. In DNA form, the CDR3 reads TGTGCCAGCAGCTTAAATAGCGGGAGTACTGAGCAGTTCTTC.

The V and J genes are TRBV5-1 and TRBJ1-1; tentatively, D is TRBD1 (5 bases). The CDR3 spans 13 residues. Trimming removed 4 bases from V and 3 bases from J, with 10 bases in between. Per germline, CDR1 SGHRS and CDR2 YFSETQ. The CDR3 DNA is TGCGCCAGCAGCAATCGGGGGTACACTGAAGCTTTCTTT. Translation: CASSNRGYTEAFF.

V usage is TRBV2 and J usage is TRBJ2-4; D possibly corresponds to TRBD1 (5 bases). V was pared by 6 bases and J by 0 bases, with 15 bases between. The CDR3 is 16 residues long. Germline values: CDR1 SNHLY, CDR2 FYNNEI. CDR3 nucleotides: TGTGCCAGCAGGCCCGGGTTGACAGTAGCCAAAAACATTCAGTACTTC. Translated, it gives CASRPGLTVAKNIQYF.

J is TRBJ1-5 and V is TRBV6-1; D gene ambiguous. The CDR3 has 12 residues. The V gene lost 2 bases and the J gene lost 5 bases, with 4 bases spanning the gap. CDR1 is MNHNS and CDR2 is SASEGT in the germline V gene. The CDR3 protein is CASSEIYQPQHF. In DNA form, the CDR3 reads TGTGCCAGCAGTGAAATATATCAGCCCCAGCATTTT.

The chain recombines TRBV6-1 with TRBJ1-1; D gene uncertain. V was pared by 5 bases and J by 1 base, with 5 bases between. This CDR3 contains 12 residues. CDR1 is MNHNS and CDR2 is SASEGT in the germline V gene. CDR3 in DNA: TGTGCCAGCAGTCACAGGAACACTGAAGCTTTCTTT. Amino acids: CASSHRNTEAFF.

CDR3 in DNA: TGTGCCAGCAGATTGTACGAGCAGTACTTC. It encodes CASRLYEQYF. The chain carries TRBV2 and TRBJ2-5; D gene uncertain. The J call may be mistaken, given a closer DNA end match to TRBJ2-7. Germline-derived CDR1 and CDR2 are SNHLY and FYNNEI. This CDR3 is 10 amino acids long.

The chain uses TRBV18 and TRBJ1-2; D not certain. The germline V gene encodes CDR1 KGHSH and CDR2 LQKENI. The CDR3 runs 14 residues. The V gene lost 6 bases and the J gene lost 4 bases, with 15 bases spanning the gap. In DNA, the CDR3 is TGTGCCAGCTCCGGGCGGGTGGAAGTCTATGGCTACACCTTC. Translating it yields CASSGRVEVYGYTF.

The genes are TRBV18 and TRBJ2-2; a possible D gene is TRBD1 (6 bases). From germline, CDR1 is KGHSH and CDR2 LQKENI. V dropped 6 bases and J dropped 0 bases, with 11 bases sitting between them. This CDR3 contains 15 residues. CDR3 DNA sequence: TGTGCCAGCTCCAGACAGGATCCGAACACCGGGGAGCTGTTTTTT. Translating gives CASSRQDPNTGELFF.

The chain is built from TRBV19 and TRBJ2-2; 7 bases agree with TRBD1. Germline assignment: CDR1 LNHDA and CDR2 SQIVND (reference sequence). The CDR3 runs to 16 residues. V trimming: 5 bases; J trimming: 0 bases; junction bases outside the gene matches: 6. CDR3 residues: CASSLGTDSNTGELFF. In DNA, the CDR3 is TGTGCCAGTAGTCTCGGGACAGACTCGAACACCGGGGAGCTGTTTTTT.

This clone occurred a few times. The chain employs TRBV7-6 and TRBJ2-5; TRBD1 matches 8 bases. V lost 5 bases, J lost 5 bases, and 4 bases stayed unmatched. The CDR3 sequence is 13 residues long. Germline V lookup: CDR1 SGHVS, CDR2 FNYEAQ. CDR3 region: CASSRNRGETQYF. CDR3 sequence (DNA): TGTGCCAGCAGCAGAAACAGGGGGGAGACCCAGTACTTC. Drawing the rest from reference TRBV7-6 and TRBJ2-5, the complete variable domain is GAGVSQSPRYKVTKRGQDVALRCDPISGHVSLYWYRQALGQGPEFLTYFNYEAQQDKSGLPNDRFSAERPEGSISTLTIQRTEQRDSAMYRCASSRNRGETQYFGPGTRLLVL.

The chain recombines TRBV28 with TRBJ2-2; possibly TRBD1 for D (6 bases). Trimming cost V 6 bases and J 4 bases, with 9 bases left between them. Germline CDR1 is MDHEN and CDR2 is SYDVKM. The CDR3 has 13 residues. CDR3 nucleotides: TGTGCCAGCAGAACAGGGTTCACCGGGGAGCTGTTTTTT. It translates to CASRTGFTGELFF. Complete variable domain (other parts from reference TRBV28 and TRBJ2-2): DVKVTQSSRYLVKRTGEKVFLECVQDMDHENMFWYRQDPGLGLRLIYFSYDVKMKEKGDIPEGYSVSREKKERFSLILESASTNQTSMYLCASRTGFTGELFFGEGSRLTVL.

The chain is built from TRBV7-3 and TRBJ2-1; TRBD2 matches 15 bases. This CDR3 contains 18 residues. The germline CDR1 and CDR2 sequences are SGHTA and FQGTGA. Germline trimming cut 5 bases from V and 6 bases from J; bases unmatched to any gene: 11. DNA of the CDR3: TGTGCCAGCAGCCCCAAGGGACTAGCGGGAGGAAAAGGCAATGAGCAGTTCTTC. This encodes CASSPKGLAGGKGNEQFF. Supplemented by reference TRBV7-3 and TRBJ2-1, the full variable domain reads GAGVSQTPSNKVTEKGKYVELRCDPISGHTALYWYRQSLGQGPEFLIYFQGTGAADDSGLPNDRFFAVRPEGSVSTLKIQRTERGDSAVYLCASSPKGLAGGKGNEQFFGPGTRLTVL.

This clone was recorded once. The chain combines TRBV28 with TRBJ2-3, with a weak D call TRBD1 (5 bases). CDR3 size: 12 residues. Germline lookup yields CDR1 MDHEN and CDR2 SYDVKM. Trimming removed 8 bases from V and 5 bases from J, with 11 bases in between. The DNA of the CDR3 is TGTGCCAGCCGTGGGGCCCTAGATACGCAGTATTTT. This translates into CASRGALDTQYF.

The rearrangement joins TRBV5-1 to TRBJ2-1, with TRBD2 matching over 7 bases. The germline V gene encodes CDR1 SGHRS and CDR2 YFSETQ. CDR3 length: 14 amino acids. Trimming took 2 bases from V and 9 from J; bases not matched to a gene: 8. CDR3 sequence: CASSLWTRSPEQFF. The CDR3 DNA reads as TGCGCCAGCAGCTTATGGACTAGATCCCCTGAGCAGTTCTTC.

The CDR3 here is CASSLLAEAYNEQFF. The CDR3 DNA reads TGCGCCAGCAGCCTGCTAGCGGAGGCCTACAATGAGCAGTTCTTC. The rearrangement joins TRBV5-1 to TRBJ2-1; TRBD2 agrees at 7 bases. Germline lookup yields CDR1 SGHRS and CDR2 YFSETQ. This CDR3 is built from 15 residues. Unmatched junction bases numbered 6, after V lost 4 bases and J lost 2 bases.

V and J are TRBV19 and TRBJ2-1, with D maybe TRBD1 (6 bases). This CDR3 is built from 15 residues. The germline gives CDR1 LNHDA, CDR2 SQIVND (reference sequence). Deletions cut 5 bases from V and 2 bases from J, with 13 bases between. The CDR3 is CASSFGQRAYNEQFF. The CDR3 bases are TGTGCCAGTAGTTTCGGACAGCGAGCCTACAATGAGCAGTTCTTC.

The chain carries TRBV5-1 and TRBJ2-2; 7 positions match TRBD2. Germline CDR1 is SGHRS and CDR2 is YFSETQ. V lost 1 base and J lost 5; bases outside the gene matches: 11. The CDR3 contains 17 residues. CDR3 loop: CASSLMASGPLTGELFF. Here the CDR3 DNA reads TGCGCCAGCAGCTTGATGGCTAGCGGTCCTCTAACCGGGGAGCTGTTTTTT.

This chain joins TRBV5-1 and TRBJ2-7; weak D call: TRBD1 (6 bases). V was cut by 4 bases and J by 2 bases, with 13 bases left in between. The CDR3 contains 14 residues. Per germline, CDR1 SGHRS and CDR2 YFSETQ. This CDR3 is CASSPGTLPYEQYF. The CDR3 bases are TGCGCCAGCAGCCCAGGGACACTCCCCTACGAGCAGTACTTC.

This clone was recorded once. The chain has TRBV4-2 and TRBJ2-7, with 8 bases aligning to TRBD2. The CDR3 length is 15 residues. The germline V gene has CDR1 LGHNA and CDR2 YNFKEQ. V lost 1 base and J lost 7; bases outside the gene matches: 9. The CDR3 DNA is TGTGCCAGCAGCCAAGGAGCGGGGGTGGGCAGGGAGCAGTACTTC. Protein sequence: CASSQGAGVGREQYF.

The chain recombines TRBV7-8 with TRBJ2-7; TRBD1 is a possible D gene (5 bases). The CDR3 extends over 13 amino acids. Trimming pared 3 bases from V and 5 bases from J, leaving 11 bases between. Germline CDR1 and CDR2: SGHVS and FQNEAQ. CDR3 residues: CASSFGARDEQYF. The CDR3 DNA follows: TGTGCCAGCAGCTTTGGGGCTCGGGACGAGCAGTACTTC. The complete variable domain, with remaining parts taken from reference TRBV7-8 and TRBJ2-7, reads GAGVSQSPRYKVAKRGQDVALRCDPISGHVSLFWYQQALGQGPEFLTYFQNEAQLDKSGLPSDRFFAERPEGSVSTLKIQRTQQEDSAVYLCASSFGARDEQYFGPGTRLTVT.